The rows below give T cell receptor beta chains drawn from one sample of a study of cytomegalovirus exposure and HLA in healthy donors. Assay used: immunoSEQ multiplex PCR; TCRdb lists only in-frame clones, some missing. This sample's table has 130,000 or so clones. Sequenced: PBMCs. Receptor source: a woman aged 40-49 years in good health and CMV-seropositive. Both conserved end residues are part of each CDR3. The D gene is left open where the match is weak.

D gene	V gene	J gene	CDR3 protein	CDR3 DNA
-	TRBV29-1	TRBJ2-5	CSVGHLEETQYF	TGCAGCGTCGGACACCTTGAAGAGACCCAGTACTTC
-	TRBV30	TRBJ1-4	CAWYSAGEKLFF	TGTGCCTGGTACAGTGCGGGTGAAAAACTGTTTTTT
TRBD1	TRBV5-1	TRBJ1-2	CASSFSTGSSGYTF	TGCGCCAGCAGCTTCTCGACAGGGTCGTCTGGCTACACCTTC
-	TRBV7-2	TRBJ2-7	CASSLGAGPLYEQYF	TGTGCCAGCAGCTTAGGTGCGGGACCCCTCTACGAGCAGTACTTC
-	TRBV5-1	TRBJ2-7	CASSSFGQMEQYF	TGCGCCAGCAGCTCCTTTGGGCAGATGGAGCAGTACTTC
TRBD2	TRBV6-1	TRBJ2-7	CASSGSGRVREQYF	TGTGCCAGCAGCGGCAGCGGGAGGGTTCGGGAGCAGTACTTC
-	TRBV5-8	TRBJ2-7	CASSLRGSYEQYF	TGTGCCAGCAGCTTAAGGGGGTCCTACGAGCAGTACTTC
-	TRBV10-2	TRBJ1-5	CATYSGSNQPQHF	TGCGCCACATACTCCGGTAGCAATCAGCCCCAGCATTTT
-	TRBV7-9	TRBJ1-2	CASSAGGGASTFNYGYTF	TGTGCCAGCAGCGCGGGCGGGGGGGCGTCGACCTTTAACTATGGCTACACCTTC
TRBD2	TRBV7-8	TRBJ2-5	CASSWGLAGGAGTQYF	TGTGCCAGCAGCTGGGGACTAGCGGGGGGGGCTGGGACCCAGTACTTC
-	TRBV10-3	TRBJ2-7	CAISVGDEQYF	TGTGCCATCAGTGTCGGGGACGAGCAGTACTTC
-	TRBV4-1	TRBJ2-1	CASSHTQADNEQFF	TGCGCCAGCAGCCACACACAGGCAGACAATGAGCAGTTCTTC
TRBD1	TRBV25-1	TRBJ2-7	CAAGTGTYEQYF	TGTGCCGCCGGGACAGGTACCTACGAGCAGTACTTC
TRBD1	TRBV7-2	TRBJ2-7	CASSYPQGAYEQYF	TGTGCCAGCAGCTACCCCCAGGGGGCCTACGAGCAGTACTTC